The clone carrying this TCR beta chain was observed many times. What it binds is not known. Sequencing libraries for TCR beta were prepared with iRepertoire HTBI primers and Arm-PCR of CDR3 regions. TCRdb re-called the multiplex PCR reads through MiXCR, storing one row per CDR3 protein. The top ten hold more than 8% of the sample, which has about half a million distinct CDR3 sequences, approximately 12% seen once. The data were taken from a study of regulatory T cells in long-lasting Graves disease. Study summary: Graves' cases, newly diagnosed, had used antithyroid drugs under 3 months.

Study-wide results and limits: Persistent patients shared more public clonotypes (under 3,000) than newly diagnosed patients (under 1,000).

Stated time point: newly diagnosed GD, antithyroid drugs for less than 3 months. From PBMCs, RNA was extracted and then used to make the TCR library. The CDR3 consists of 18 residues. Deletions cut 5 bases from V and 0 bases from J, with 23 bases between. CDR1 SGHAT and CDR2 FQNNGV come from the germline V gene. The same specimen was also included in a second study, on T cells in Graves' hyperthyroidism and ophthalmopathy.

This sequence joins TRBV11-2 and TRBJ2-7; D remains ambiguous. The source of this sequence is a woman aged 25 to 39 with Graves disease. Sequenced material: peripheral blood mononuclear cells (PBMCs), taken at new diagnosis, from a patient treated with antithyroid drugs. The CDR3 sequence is CASSLVPSQRFSSYEQYF. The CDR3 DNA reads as TGTGCCAGCAGCCTAGTTCCCAGTCAGCGTTTTAGCTCCTACGAGCAGTACTTC.